The clone carrying this T cell receptor beta chain was counted once. Antigen unknown. The data derive from a study of lymphopenia after photon versus proton radiotherapy. Findings and caveats of the study: Photon-treated patients lost naive T cells and TCR diversity; proton-treated stayed stable. Oligoclonal CD8+ Temra expansion after nadir drove photon patients' diversity drop. A bigger post-nadir fall in TCR diversity correlated inversely with survival time in deceased patients.

The repertoire was sequenced with immunoSEQ multiplex PCR; TCRdb's copy has only in-frame clones and lacks some. The sample contains approximately 80,000 clones, approximately 82% of which appear only once. Specimen: peripheral blood, collected from a patient treated with proton-based radiotherapy. This sequence was found in a man aged 60 to 75 with pancreatic cancer.

The CDR3 sequence is CASSFSTGPSYEQYF. CDR3 sequence (DNA): TGCGCCAGCAGCTTTTCGACAGGGCCTTCCTACGAGCAGTACTTC. The chain recombines TRBV5-1 with TRBJ2-7; 7 bases match TRBD1. Germline V gives CDR1 SGHRS, CDR2 YFSETQ. There are 15 residues in the CDR3. After removal of 2 bases from V and 1 base from J, the junction contained 6 bases not matched to a gene.